This TCR beta chain was identified in a study of blood T cells in healthy people across ages. Findings of the study overall: Older age coincided with a roughly linear decline in TCR beta diversity per million T cells.

Only a few counts were recorded for this clonotype. Its specificity is unknown. A sample-barcoded 5' primer and a J-beta primer mix were used in a second PCR of roughly 6 to 11 cycles. TCRdb independently ran MiXCR on the 5' RACE reads; one entry per CDR3 protein. Of approximately 800,000 distinct CDR3 sequences in the sample, 36% were seen once. Trimming removed 6 bases at V and 4 bases at J, with 16 bases between. CDR1 is DFQATT, CDR2 SNEGSKA, per germline (reference sequence). The CDR3 runs to 14 residues. The chain combines TRBV20-1 with TRBJ2-1, with D perhaps matching TRBD1 or TRBD2 (5 bases each). Sample: blood. The receptor comes from a young man in good health. The CDR3 here is CSAPVGVDYNEQFF. DNA for the CDR3: TGCAGTGCCCCCGTGGGGGTCGATTACAATGAGCAGTTCTTC.